The 10 T cell receptor beta chains listed next were all sequenced from one sample in a study of shared clonotypes between healthy human individuals. Method: immunoSEQ multiplex PCR; TCRdb's copy keeps in-frame clones and lacks some. The data contain 950,000 to 1,100,000 clones, 65% to 75% of them singletons. Sequencing was done on a sample of memory CD4+ T cells sorted from blood. Subset: CD45RA-negative fraction. These receptors all come from a man aged 18 to 29 in good health.

The chain links TRBV6-5 to TRBJ2-7; tentatively, D is TRBD1 (6 bases). The CDR3 length is 15 residues. In germline, CDR1 is MNHEY, CDR2 SVGAGI. V lost 6 bases to trimming and J lost 2 bases, with 17 bases between them. The DNA for the CDR3 is TGTGCCAGCAGAAACTCCTGGGACACGGCCTACGAGCAGTACTTC. This translates into CASRNSWDTAYEQYF.

The chain combines TRBV2 with TRBJ1-2; 7 bases match TRBD1. Germline CDR1 SNHLY, CDR2 FYNNEI. With V trimmed by 2 bases and J by 1 base, 19 bases remained unmatched. The CDR3 covers 20 residues. The CDR3 nucleotides read TGTGCCAGCAGTGAATCTCTCTCGGGTACGGGACAGAACTTTAACTATGGCTACACCTTC. This sequence encodes CASSESLSGTGQNFNYGYTF.

The genes are TRBV11-2 and TRBJ2-7; 8 bases match TRBD1. The V and J ends lost 2 bases and 3 bases, in that order; junction bases with no gene match: 6. The CDR3 has 15 residues. CDR1 SGHAT and CDR2 FQNNGV come from the germline V gene. The DNA of the CDR3 is TGTGCCAGCAGCTTACAAGGGACAGGAAACTACGAGCAGTACTTC. Residues: CASSLQGTGNYEQYF.

The J gene is TRBJ1-1, the V gene TRBV6-5, with D possibly being TRBD1 (6 bases). Trimming took off 6 bases at V and 2 bases at J, with 13 bases between the two ends. This CDR3 is 14 amino acids long. Germline values: CDR1 MNHEY, CDR2 SVGAGI. The CDR3 sequence: CASRQQGGNTEAFF. In DNA form, the CDR3 reads TGTGCCAGCAGACAACAGGGCGGCAACACTGAAGCTTTCTTT.

This sequence joins TRBV18 and TRBJ1-1; D ambiguous. CDR1 and CDR2 (germline): KGHSH, LQKENI. The CDR3 spans 14 residues. V shed 5 bases and J shed 0 bases, with 10 bases lying between them. In DNA form, the CDR3 reads TGTGCCAGCTCAGATGACTACTTGAACACTGAAGCTTTCTTT. This translates into CASSDDYLNTEAFF.

This clone was seen only a few times. The chain is built from TRBV19 and TRBJ2-2; D gene ambiguous. The CDR3 runs 12 residues. V lost 5 bases and J lost 6, with 7 bases in between. The germline V gene encodes CDR1 LNHDA and CDR2 SQIVND (reference sequence). CDR3 sequence reads: CASSQVAGELFF. The CDR3 bases are TGTGCCAGTAGTCAAGTCGCCGGGGAGCTGTTTTTT.

The rearrangement uses TRBV7-2 and TRBJ2-5; the match to TRBD2 covers 7 bases. This CDR3 is 16 amino acids long. From germline, CDR1 is SGHTA and CDR2 FQGNSA. V gave up 5 bases and J gave up 0 bases; unmatched junction bases: 9. This chain's CDR3 is CASSRLAGVYQETQYF. The DNA of the CDR3 is TGTGCCAGCAGCCGCCTGGCGGGGGTATACCAAGAGACCCAGTACTTC.

This clone came up once. The chain carries TRBV2 and TRBJ2-7; 9 nucleotides agree with TRBD2. Per germline, CDR1 SNHLY and CDR2 FYNNEI. V shed 7 bases and J 5 bases; nucleotides not matched to a gene: 12. The length of the CDR3 is 15 residues. The chain's CDR3 is CASTGMGLARNEQYF. CDR3 bases: TGTGCCAGCACCGGGATGGGACTAGCTCGTAACGAGCAGTACTTC.

In this sample, this clone turned up a few times. This chain uses TRBV6-5 with TRBJ1-6; the D gene is possibly TRBD1 (6 bases). This CDR3 contains 15 residues. Germline V gene sequence: CDR1 MNHEY, CDR2 SVGAGI. V was pared by 5 bases and J by 7 bases, with 15 bases between. CDR3 sequence: CASSPSGGRNSPLHF. CDR3 bases: TGTGCCAGCAGTCCGAGCGGGGGCCGAAATTCACCCCTCCACTTT.

The chain has TRBV27 and TRBJ1-5; D is ambiguous. Germline-derived CDR1 and CDR2 are MNHEY and SMNVEV (reference sequence). CDR3 length equals 15 residues. V was pared by 2 bases and J by 3 bases, with 11 bases between. In DNA, the CDR3 is TGTGCCAGCAGTTTACAACAGTCCCCCAATCAGCCCCAGCATTTT. Translated, it gives CASSLQQSPNQPQHF.